The clone carrying this TCR beta chain was seen more than once but under ten times. Its antigen is unidentified. cDNA synthesis used the whole RNA isolate, giving expressed TCRB sequences. The assay was immunoSEQ multiplex PCR, and TCRdb's table has in-frame clones only and misses some. Seen here are about 230,000 clones, roughly 17% observed once, and the top ten hold 0.065% to 0.095%. The sample belongs to a study of beta chain features in type 1 diabetes. Whole-study results and caveats: Significant though moderate, a shortening of TCRB CDR3s appeared in all four CD4+ subsets of Type 1 diabetes patients.

The CDR3 is made up of 15 amino acids. The germline gives CDR1 SQVTM, CDR2 ANQGSEA. V dropped 7 bases and J dropped 5 bases, with 23 bases sitting between them. What was sequenced was naive CD4+ T cells from blood. V gene TRBV29-1 combines with J gene TRBJ2-5, with TRBD1 as a possible D gene (6 bases). This TCR was sampled from a man aged 25 to 40 with type 1 diabetes. CDR3 residues: CSAQRASGAAETQYF. The CDR3 coding sequence is TGCAGCGCCCAAAGGGCGTCAGGGGCGGCGGAGACCCAGTACTTC.